This TCR beta chain was obtained from a study of CD8 T cells in ankylosing spondylitis. General observations from the study: Ankylosing spondylitis blood appeared to carry a characteristic TCR beta motif of roughly eight highly homologous variants.

About this clonotype itself: Its target is not known.

MiXCR, applied by TCRdb to the 5' RACE reads, yields one record per CDR3 protein. The sample holds about 390,000 distinct CDR3 sequences, about a fifth seen once. The receptor comes from a male donor with ankylosing spondylitis. Sequencing used blood, either unsorted or a sorted T cell fraction (not recorded which).

CDR3 residues: CASSFSGRASTDTQYF. The CDR3 region has the DNA TGTGCCAGCAGTTTTAGCGGGAGGGCCTCAACAGATACGCAGTATTTT. V usage is TRBV28 and J usage is TRBJ2-3; TRBD2 matches 11 bases. There are 16 residues in the CDR3. CDR1 is MDHEN and CDR2 is SYDVKM in the germline V gene. After removal of 3 bases from V and 3 bases from J, the junction contained 5 bases not matched to a gene. The complete variable domain, with remaining parts taken from reference TRBV28 and TRBJ2-3, reads DVKVTQSSRYLVKRTGEKVFLECVQDMDHENMFWYRQDPGLGLRLIYFSYDVKMKEKGDIPEGYSVSREKKERFSLILESASTNQTSMYLCASSFSGRASTDTQYFGPGTRLTVL.